The source of this TCR beta chain is a study of identical twins. Study outcomes and limitations: For zero-insertion analyses, partial confounding could come from invariant MAIT and iNKT cells. Excess sharing by twins proved weaker in beta out-of-frame sequences.

This clonotype has a count of ten or more. Its antigen remains unidentified. Unique molecular identifiers were present on the cDNA, which also gained a universal primer site by template switching. One entry per CDR3 protein results from TCRdb running MiXCR on the 5' RACE reads. Among some 630,000 distinct CDR3 sequences listed, around 7.5% were seen once. V lost 1 base, J lost 6 bases, and 4 bases stayed unmatched. Germline CDR1 is SEHNR and CDR2 is FQNEAQ (reference sequence). This CDR3 spans 14 amino acids. The same specimen was also included in a second study, on yellow fever vaccine responses in identical twins.

The TCR comes from a woman between 18 and 29 years old in good health. The chain is built from TRBV7-9 and TRBJ2-3; 7 nucleotides match TRBD1. Sequencing was done on a sample of PBMCs. CDR3 in amino acids: CASSLGQGEDTQYF. In DNA form, the CDR3 reads TGTGCCAGCAGCTTAGGACAGGGAGAGGATACGCAGTATTTT.